This TCR beta chain was sequenced in a study of T cell responses to AZD1222 COVID-19 vaccine. Germline V CDR1 and CDR2: MNHEY, SVGAGI. V lost 6 bases, J lost 4 bases, and 12 bases lay in between. This CDR3 region has 13 residues. Using immunoSEQ multiplex PCR, the repertoire was profiled, and TCRdb retains in-frame clones only, with some absent. The table includes about 130,000 clones, approximately 90% detected once. Sample: peripheral blood, taken 28 days after the second AZD1222 dose. V gene TRBV6-5 combines with J gene TRBJ1-2; the D gene is possibly TRBD1 (6 bases). This sequence originates from an adult who received the AZD1222 COVID-19 vaccine. CDR3 sequence (DNA): TGTGCCAGCAGAAAAGGGGGATTCTATGGCTACACCTTC. It encodes CASRKGGFYGYTF.